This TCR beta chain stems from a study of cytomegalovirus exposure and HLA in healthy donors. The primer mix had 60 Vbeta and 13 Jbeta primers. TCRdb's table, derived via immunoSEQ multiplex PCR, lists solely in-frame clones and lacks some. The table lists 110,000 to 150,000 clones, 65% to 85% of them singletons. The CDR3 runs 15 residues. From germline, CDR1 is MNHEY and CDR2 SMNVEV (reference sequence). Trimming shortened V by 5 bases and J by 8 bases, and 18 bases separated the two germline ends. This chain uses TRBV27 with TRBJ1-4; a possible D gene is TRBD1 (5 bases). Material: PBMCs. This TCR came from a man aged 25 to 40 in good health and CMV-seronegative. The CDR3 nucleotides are TGTGCCAGCAGTGCCGACAGTAGAGTAAACGAAAAACTGTTTTTT. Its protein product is CASSADSRVNEKLFF. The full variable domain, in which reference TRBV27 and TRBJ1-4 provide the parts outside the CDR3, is EAQVTQNPRYLITVTGKKLTVTCSQNMNHEYMSWYRQDPGLGLRQIYYSMNVEVTDKGDVPEGYKVSRKEKRNFPLILESPSPNQTSLYFCASSADSRVNEKLFFGSGTQLSVL.